This record concerns one T cell receptor beta chain sequence. Its matching antigen is unknown. These data are taken from a study of cytomegalovirus exposure and HLA in healthy donors. Overall study results and limits: A later analysis linked a missense variant in DCLRE1C to the trimming of TCR beta V and J genes.

Primers included in the PCR were 60 Vbeta and 13 Jbeta primers. Assay used: immunoSEQ multiplex PCR; TCRdb lists only in-frame clones, some missing. This table has more than 95,000 clones, around 72% appearing once. CDR1 is LNHDA and CDR2 is SQIVND in the germline V gene (reference sequence). V shed 1 base and J shed 4 bases, with 10 bases lying between them. The CDR3 loop spans 14 amino acids. The sequenced sample consisted of PBMCs. The source of this sequence is a young man in good health and CMV-seronegative. The rearrangement links TRBV19 to TRBJ1-1; maybe TRBD1 (5 bases). The CDR3 nucleotides read TGTGCCAGTAGTATAGTAGGGCAGGGCACTGAAGCTTTCTTT. Translated, it gives CASSIVGQGTEAFF.